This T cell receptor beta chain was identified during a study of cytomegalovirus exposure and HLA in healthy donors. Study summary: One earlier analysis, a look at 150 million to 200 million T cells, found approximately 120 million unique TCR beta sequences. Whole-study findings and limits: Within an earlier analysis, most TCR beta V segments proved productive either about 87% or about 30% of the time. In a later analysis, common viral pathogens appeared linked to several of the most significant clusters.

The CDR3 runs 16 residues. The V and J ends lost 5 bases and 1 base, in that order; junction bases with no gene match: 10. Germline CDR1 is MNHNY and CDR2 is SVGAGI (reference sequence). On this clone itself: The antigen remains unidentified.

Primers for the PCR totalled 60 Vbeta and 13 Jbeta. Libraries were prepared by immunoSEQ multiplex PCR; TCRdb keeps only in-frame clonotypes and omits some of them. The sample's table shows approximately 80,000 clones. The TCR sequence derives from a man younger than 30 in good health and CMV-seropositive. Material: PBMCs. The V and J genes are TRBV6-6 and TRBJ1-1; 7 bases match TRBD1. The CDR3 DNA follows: TGTGCCAGCAGTCCCCGGACAGGAGATTGGAACACTGAAGCTTTCTTT. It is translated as CASSPRTGDWNTEAFF.